This T cell receptor (beta chain) was recorded in a study of shared clonotypes between healthy human individuals. Overall study findings and caveats: An effect of sequencing depth on clonotype sharing among donors was expected.

This clone was counted once. As yet, its antigen is unknown. This CDR3 contains 13 residues. Per germline, CDR1 GTSNPN and CDR2 SVGIG (reference sequence). Trimming removed 5 bases at V and 4 bases at J, with 14 bases between. Original handling: Owing to the provision of junction-only sequences devoid of quality scores by immunoSEQ, filtering differed. Assay: immunoSEQ multiplex PCR; the TCRdb copy retains only in-frame clones and omits some. Clone size and V and J calls were adopted from that table, with D and trimming inferred from the DNA. The sample has some 1 million clones, around 75% seen once. This clonotype was sampled from a man aged 18 to 29 in good health. The V and J genes are TRBV30 and TRBJ1-2; a possible D gene is TRBD1 (5 bases). Sequenced material: memory CD4+ T cells sorted from blood. Subset: CD45RA-negative fraction. CDR3 in amino acids: CAWGAGPSYGYTF. The CDR3 nucleotides read TGTGCCTGGGGGGCCGGGCCGAGCTATGGCTACACCTTC.